The sequence of this T cell receptor beta chain was determined in a study of T cell responses to AZD1222 COVID-19 vaccine. Sequencing was performed with immunoSEQ multiplex PCR; in TCRdb, only in-frame clones are kept and a portion is missing. Among 110,000 to 150,000 clones listed, roughly 85% were seen once. For this clone: Its antigen is undetermined.

Trimming took 2 bases from V and 1 from J, leaving 8 bases between them. The germline gives CDR1 PRHDT, CDR2 FYEKMQ (reference sequence). The CDR3 runs to 14 residues. Study-wide findings and caveats: Clonal diversity was possibly underestimated; the donors were predominantly white British and more often female. Recipients of AZD1222 seropositive at baseline numbered only 6 or 7. In the spike-specific TCR repertoire, nearly half reportedly target unmutated variant regions. With dominance at 160-218 and 743-854, vaccine-associated CD4 TCRs spanned spike.

The TCR comes from an adult in good health. The sample here was peripheral blood, taken on day 0 of AZD1222 vaccination. The gene calls are TRBV13 and TRBJ2-5; D remains unclear. The CDR3 DNA is TGTGCCAGCAGCTTAACCGGGTCCCAAGAGACCCAGTACTTC. It specifies CASSLTGSQETQYF.